This passage covers 9 T cell receptor beta chains from one sample sequenced in a study of CD8 T cells in ankylosing spondylitis. TCRdb re-called the 5' RACE reads through MiXCR, storing one row per CDR3 protein. Of about 42,000 distinct CDR3 sequences listed, under 4.5% are singletons. Specimen: blood, either unsorted or a sorted T cell fraction (not recorded which). All receptors derive from a female donor with ankylosing spondylitis or in good health (not recorded which).

Remarks on this clonotype: Sequence at one end of the junction differs from germline and may be a read error. The V gene is TRBV9, the J gene TRBJ2-5, with unresolved D. The CDR3 totals 13 residues. The germline gives CDR1 SGDLS, CDR2 YYNGEE. The CDR3: CVSSVGHAETQNF. In DNA, the CDR3 is TGTGTCAGCAGCGTAGGGCACGCTGAGACCCAGAACTTC.

This clonotype was found many times. The chain is built from TRBV9 and TRBJ1-3; no definite D call. V gave up 4 bases and J gave up 0 bases, with 11 bases separating them. This CDR3 comprises 15 residues. The germline CDR1 and CDR2 sequences are SGDLS and YYNGEE. The CDR3 DNA sequence: TGTGCCAGCAGCCCGAGGACCCTCTCTGGAAACACCATATATTTT. This codes for CASSPRTLSGNTIYF.

This chain uses TRBV9 with TRBJ2-1; D not certain. The CDR3 runs to 16 residues. Germline V lookup: CDR1 SGDLS, CDR2 YYNGEE. V was pared by 0 bases and J by 5 bases, with 15 bases between. CDR3 in amino acids: CASSVAPRVEDNEQFF. As DNA, the CDR3 is TGTGCCAGCAGCGTAGCTCCCCGTGTAGAAGACAATGAGCAGTTCTTC.

The table lists this clonotype with many counts. Here the CDR3 DNA reads TGTGCCAGCAGCGTAGTTAGCGGGGGGGCCCAGGAGCAGTTCTTC. This gives the protein CASSVVSGGAQEQFF. The chain uses TRBV9 and TRBJ2-1, with 11 positions matching TRBD2. The CDR3 runs to 15 residues. Germline values: CDR1 SGDLS, CDR2 YYNGEE. J was trimmed by 10 bases and V by 0 bases; bases with no gene match: 6.

A few counts support this clonotype. This chain joins TRBV9 and TRBJ2-1; D call uncertain. V lost 6 bases, J lost 0 bases, and 10 bases lay in between. The germline CDR1 and CDR2 sequences are SGDLS and YYNGEE. CDR3 length equals 14 residues. CDR3 residues: CASNPADSYNEQFF. The CDR3 DNA is TGTGCCAGCAACCCCGCGGACTCCTACAATGAGCAGTTCTTC. Using reference TRBV9 and TRBJ2-1 for the parts outside the CDR3, the full variable domain is DSGVTQTPKHLITATGQRVTLRCSPRSGDLSVYWYQQSLDQGLQFLIQYYNGEERAKGNILERFSAQQFPDLHSELNLSSLELGDSALYFCASNPADSYNEQFFGPGTRLTVL.

J is TRBJ2-5 and V is TRBV9; TRBD2 matches 11 bases. Per the germline V gene, CDR1 is SGDLS and CDR2 is YYNGEE. After removal of 3 bases from V and 3 bases from J, the junction contained 10 bases not matched to a gene. The CDR3 length is 17 residues. CDR3 protein: CASSETSGGDGKETQYF. The CDR3 DNA reads as TGTGCCAGCAGCGAAACTAGCGGGGGTGATGGAAAAGAGACCCAGTACTTC. The whole variable domain, remainder taken from reference TRBV9 and TRBJ2-5, is DSGVTQTPKHLITATGQRVTLRCSPRSGDLSVYWYQQSLDQGLQFLIQYYNGEERAKGNILERFSAQQFPDLHSELNLSSLELGDSALYFCASSETSGGDGKETQYFGPGTRLLVL.

This clonotype occurred many times. The chain employs TRBV9 and TRBJ1-4; D is ambiguous. Germline V lookup: CDR1 SGDLS, CDR2 YYNGEE. The CDR3 is 13 residues long. With 6 bases removed from V and 7 bases from J, the gap between germline ends came to 13 bases. Written as DNA, the CDR3 is TGTGCCAGCAACTCAAGGGTGTCTGAAAAACTGTTTTTT. Amino acids: CASNSRVSEKLFF.

The V call is TRBV9, the J call TRBJ2-7; D gene uncertain. The V end lost 3 bases, the J end lost 0 bases, and 7 bases lay between the germline ends. The CDR3 runs to 13 residues. The germline gives CDR1 SGDLS, CDR2 YYNGEE. CDR3: CASSGTASYEQYF. The CDR3 DNA is TGTGCCAGCAGCGGCACAGCCTCCTACGAGCAGTACTTC.

This clonotype was observed many times. The V call is TRBV9, the J call TRBJ2-3; 16 bases map to TRBD2. The germline V gene has CDR1 SGDLS and CDR2 YYNGEE. The CDR3 is 18 residues long. J lost 3 bases, V lost 3 bases, and 7 bases had no gene match. The CDR3 DNA reads as TGTGCCAGCAGCGCGGGACTAGCGGGGGGGCCGGGGACAGATACGCAGTATTTT. This translates into CASSAGLAGGPGTDTQYF.